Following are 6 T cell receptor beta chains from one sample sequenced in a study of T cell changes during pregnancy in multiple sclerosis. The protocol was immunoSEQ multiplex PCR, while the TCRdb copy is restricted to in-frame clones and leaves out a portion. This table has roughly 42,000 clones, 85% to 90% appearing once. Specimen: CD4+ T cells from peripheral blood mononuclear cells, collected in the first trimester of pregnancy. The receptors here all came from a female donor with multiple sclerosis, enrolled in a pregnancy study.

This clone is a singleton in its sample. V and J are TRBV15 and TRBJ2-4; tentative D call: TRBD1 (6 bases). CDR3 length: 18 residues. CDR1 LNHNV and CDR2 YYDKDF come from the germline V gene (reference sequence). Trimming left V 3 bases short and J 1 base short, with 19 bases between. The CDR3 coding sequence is TGTGCCACCAGCAGTGGGGGCGGACTTCGACATGCCAAAAACATTCAGTACTTC. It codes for CATSSGGGLRHAKNIQYF.

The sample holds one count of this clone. This chain's CDR3 is CASRDLDRGRNTEAFF. As DNA, the CDR3 is TGTGCCAGCAGGGATCTGGACAGGGGTAGGAACACTGAAGCTTTCTTT. This sequence joins TRBV27 and TRBJ1-1, with 9 bases that match TRBD1. V dropped 6 bases and J dropped 1; count of bases not matched to a gene: 9. The CDR3 has 16 amino acids. From germline, CDR1 is MNHEY and CDR2 SMNVEV (reference sequence).

This CDR3 reads CASSPAAGGQEQFF. CDR3 coding DNA: TGTGCCAGCAGCCCCGCGGCCGGAGGGCAAGAGCAGTTCTTC. The chain links TRBV9 to TRBJ2-1, with D maybe TRBD2 (6 bases). V was cut by 4 bases and J by 10 bases, with 18 bases left in between. Germline values: CDR1 SGDLS, CDR2 YYNGEE. The CDR3 is 14 amino acids. Drawing the rest from reference TRBV9 and TRBJ2-1, the complete variable domain is DSGVTQTPKHLITATGQRVTLRCSPRSGDLSVYWYQQSLDQGLQFLIQYYNGEERAKGNILERFSAQQFPDLHSELNLSSLELGDSALYFCASSPAAGGQEQFFGPGTRLTVL.

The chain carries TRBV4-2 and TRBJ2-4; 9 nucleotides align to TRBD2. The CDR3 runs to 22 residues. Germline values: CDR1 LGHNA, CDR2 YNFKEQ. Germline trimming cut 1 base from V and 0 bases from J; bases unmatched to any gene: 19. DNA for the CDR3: TGTGCCAGCAGCCAAGTTACCGGCACTAGCGGGCCTTTGGGGTTAGCCAAAAACATTCAGTACTTC. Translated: CASSQVTGTSGPLGLAKNIQYF.

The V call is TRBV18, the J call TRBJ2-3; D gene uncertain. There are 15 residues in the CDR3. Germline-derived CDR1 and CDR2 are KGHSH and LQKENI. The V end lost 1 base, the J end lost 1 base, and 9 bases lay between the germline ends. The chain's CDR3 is CASSPRLVGTDTQYF. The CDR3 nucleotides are TGTGCCAGCTCACCACGGCTAGTGGGCACAGATACGCAGTATTTT.

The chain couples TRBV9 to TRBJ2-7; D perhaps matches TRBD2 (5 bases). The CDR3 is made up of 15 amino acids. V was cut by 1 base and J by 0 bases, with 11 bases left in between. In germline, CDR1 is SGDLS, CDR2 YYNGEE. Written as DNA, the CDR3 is TGTGCCAGCAGCGTACTAGGACTTAGCTCCTACGAGCAGTACTTC. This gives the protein CASSVLGLSSYEQYF.